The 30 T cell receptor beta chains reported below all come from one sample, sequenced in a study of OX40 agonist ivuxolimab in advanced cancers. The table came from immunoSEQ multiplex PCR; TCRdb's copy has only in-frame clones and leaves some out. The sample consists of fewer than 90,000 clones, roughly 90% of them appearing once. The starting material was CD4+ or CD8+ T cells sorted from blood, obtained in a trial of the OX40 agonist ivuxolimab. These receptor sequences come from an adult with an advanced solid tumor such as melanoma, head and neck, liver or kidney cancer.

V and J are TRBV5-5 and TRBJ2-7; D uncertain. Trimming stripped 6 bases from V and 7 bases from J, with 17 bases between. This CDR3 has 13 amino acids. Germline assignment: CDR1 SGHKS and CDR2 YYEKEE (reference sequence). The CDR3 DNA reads TGTGCCAGCAATCGGCACGATGATCGGGAGCAGTACTTC. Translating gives CASNRHDDREQYF.

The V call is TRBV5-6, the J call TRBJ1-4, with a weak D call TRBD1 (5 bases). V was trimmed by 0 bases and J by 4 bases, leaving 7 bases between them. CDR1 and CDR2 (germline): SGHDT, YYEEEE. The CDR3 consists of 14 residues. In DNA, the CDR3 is TGTGCCAGCAGCTTGGAGGGGCGTAATGAAAAACTGTTTTTT. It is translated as CASSLEGRNEKLFF.

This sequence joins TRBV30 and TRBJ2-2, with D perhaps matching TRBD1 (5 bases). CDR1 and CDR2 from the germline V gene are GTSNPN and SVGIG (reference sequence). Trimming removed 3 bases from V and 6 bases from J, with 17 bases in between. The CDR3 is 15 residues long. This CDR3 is CAWRAQTATPGELFF. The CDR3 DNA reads TGTGCCTGGAGAGCCCAGACAGCAACACCCGGGGAGCTGTTTTTT.

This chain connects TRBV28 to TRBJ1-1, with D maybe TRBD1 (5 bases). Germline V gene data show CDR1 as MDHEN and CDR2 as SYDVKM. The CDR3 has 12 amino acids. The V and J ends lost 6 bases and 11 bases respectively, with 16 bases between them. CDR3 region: CASSQEGMGAFF. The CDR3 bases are TGTGCCAGCAGCCAGGAGGGGATGGGCGCTTTCTTT.

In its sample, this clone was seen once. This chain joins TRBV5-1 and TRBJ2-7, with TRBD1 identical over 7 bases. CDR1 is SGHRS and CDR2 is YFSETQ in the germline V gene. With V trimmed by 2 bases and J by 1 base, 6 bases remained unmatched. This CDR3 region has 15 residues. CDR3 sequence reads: CASSFTWTGSYEQYF. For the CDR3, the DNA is TGCGCCAGCAGCTTCACTTGGACAGGTTCCTACGAGCAGTACTTC.

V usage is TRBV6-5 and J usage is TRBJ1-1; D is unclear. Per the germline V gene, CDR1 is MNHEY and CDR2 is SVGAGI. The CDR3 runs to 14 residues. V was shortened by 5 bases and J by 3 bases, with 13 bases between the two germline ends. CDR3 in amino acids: CASSAGPAYTEAFF. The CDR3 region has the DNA TGTGCCAGCAGTGCGGGTCCCGCATACACTGAAGCTTTCTTT.

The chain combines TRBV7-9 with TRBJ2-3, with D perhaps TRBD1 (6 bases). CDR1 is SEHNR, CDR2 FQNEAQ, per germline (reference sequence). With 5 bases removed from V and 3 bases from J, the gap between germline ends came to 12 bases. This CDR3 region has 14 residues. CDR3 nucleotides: TGTGCCAGCAGCCAAAACGACAGGACAGATACGCAGTATTTT. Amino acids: CASSQNDRTDTQYF.

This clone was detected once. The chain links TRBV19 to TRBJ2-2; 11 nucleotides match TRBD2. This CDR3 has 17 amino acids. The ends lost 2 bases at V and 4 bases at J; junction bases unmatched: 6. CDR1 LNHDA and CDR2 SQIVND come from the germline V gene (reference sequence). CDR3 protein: CASSITSGRVGTGELFF. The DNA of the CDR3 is TGTGCCAGTAGTATAACTAGCGGGAGAGTCGGCACCGGGGAGCTGTTTTTT.

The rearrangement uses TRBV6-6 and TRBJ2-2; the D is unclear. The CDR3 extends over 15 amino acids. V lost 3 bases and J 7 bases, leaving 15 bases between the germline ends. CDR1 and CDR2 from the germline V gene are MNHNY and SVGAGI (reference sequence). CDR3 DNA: TGTGCCAGCAGTTATTCCGGTGGGGTGAGCGGGGAGCTGTTTTTT. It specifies CASSYSGGVSGELFF.

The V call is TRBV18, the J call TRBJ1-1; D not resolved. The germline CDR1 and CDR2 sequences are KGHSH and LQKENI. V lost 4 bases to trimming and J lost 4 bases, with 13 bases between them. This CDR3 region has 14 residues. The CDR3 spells CASSLGPEGTEAFF. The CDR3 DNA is TGTGCCAGCTCACTTGGGCCCGAGGGCACTGAAGCTTTCTTT.

CDR3 sequence reads: CAWSATGGFKFYEQYF. The CDR3 bases are TGTGCCTGGAGTGCGACAGGGGGCTTTAAGTTCTACGAGCAGTACTTC. This chain joins TRBV30 and TRBJ2-7; 10 bases line up with TRBD1. Trimming took 1 base from V and 3 from J; bases not matched to a gene: 9. Per the germline V gene, CDR1 is GTSNPN and CDR2 is SVGIG (reference sequence). The CDR3 is 16 amino acids.

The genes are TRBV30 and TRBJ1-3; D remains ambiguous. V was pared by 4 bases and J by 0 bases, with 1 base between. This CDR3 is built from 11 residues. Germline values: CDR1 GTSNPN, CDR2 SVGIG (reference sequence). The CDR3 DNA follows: TGTGCCTGGAACTCTGGAAACACCATATATTTT. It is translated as CAWNSGNTIYF.

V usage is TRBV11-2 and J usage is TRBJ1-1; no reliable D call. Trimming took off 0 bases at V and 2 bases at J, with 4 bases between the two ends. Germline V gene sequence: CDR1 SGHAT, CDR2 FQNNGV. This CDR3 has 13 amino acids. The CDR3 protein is CASSLEGNTEAFF. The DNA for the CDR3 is TGTGCCAGCAGCTTAGAGGGTAACACTGAAGCTTTCTTT.

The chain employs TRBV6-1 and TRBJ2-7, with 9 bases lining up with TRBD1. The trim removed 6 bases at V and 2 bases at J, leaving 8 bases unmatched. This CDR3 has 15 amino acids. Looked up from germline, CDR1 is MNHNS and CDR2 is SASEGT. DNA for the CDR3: TGTGCCAGCAGGGATGGGACAGGGCCCACCTACGAGCAGTACTTC. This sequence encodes CASRDGTGPTYEQYF.

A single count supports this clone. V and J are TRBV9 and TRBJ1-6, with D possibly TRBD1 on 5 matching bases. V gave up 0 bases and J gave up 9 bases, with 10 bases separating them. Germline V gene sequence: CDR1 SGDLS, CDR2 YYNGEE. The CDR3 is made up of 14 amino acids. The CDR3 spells CASSVEEGLSPLHF. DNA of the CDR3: TGTGCCAGCAGCGTAGAGGAGGGACTTTCACCCCTCCACTTT.

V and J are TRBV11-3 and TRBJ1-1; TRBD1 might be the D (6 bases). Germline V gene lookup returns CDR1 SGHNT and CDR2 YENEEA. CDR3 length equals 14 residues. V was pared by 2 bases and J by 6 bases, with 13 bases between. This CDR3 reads CASSLIRGGPEAFF. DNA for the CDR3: TGTGCCAGCAGCTTAATCCGGGGGGGCCCTGAAGCTTTCTTT.

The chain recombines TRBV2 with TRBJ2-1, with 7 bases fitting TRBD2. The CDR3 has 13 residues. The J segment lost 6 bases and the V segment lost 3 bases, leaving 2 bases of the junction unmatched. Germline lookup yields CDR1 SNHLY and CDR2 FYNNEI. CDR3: CASSEGGSNEQFF. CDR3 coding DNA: TGTGCCAGCAGTGAGGGAGGGTCCAATGAGCAGTTCTTC.

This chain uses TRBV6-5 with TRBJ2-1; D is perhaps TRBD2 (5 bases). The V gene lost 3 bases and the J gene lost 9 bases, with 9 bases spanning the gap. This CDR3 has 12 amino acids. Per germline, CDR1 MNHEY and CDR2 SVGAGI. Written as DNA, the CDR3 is TGTGCCAGCAGTTATTTGGGGAGTGAGCAGTTCTTC. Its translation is CASSYLGSEQFF.

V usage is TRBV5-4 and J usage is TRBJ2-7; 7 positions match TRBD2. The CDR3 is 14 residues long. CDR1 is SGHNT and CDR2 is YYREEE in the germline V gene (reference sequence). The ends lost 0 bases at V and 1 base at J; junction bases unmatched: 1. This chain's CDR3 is CASSLGLASYEQYF. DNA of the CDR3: TGTGCCAGCAGCTTGGGACTAGCTTCCTACGAGCAGTACTTC. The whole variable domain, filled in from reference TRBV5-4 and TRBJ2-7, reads ETGVTQSPTHLIKTRGQQVTLRCSSQSGHNTVSWYQQALGQGPQFIFQYYREEENGRGNFPPRFSGLQFPNYSSELNVNALELDDSALYLCASSLGLASYEQYFGPGTRLTVT.

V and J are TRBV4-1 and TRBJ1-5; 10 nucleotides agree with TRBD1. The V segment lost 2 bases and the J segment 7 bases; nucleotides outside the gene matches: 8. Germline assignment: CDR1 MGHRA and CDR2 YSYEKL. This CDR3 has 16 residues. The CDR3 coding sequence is TGCGCCAGCAGCCAACTCCAGGGGACAGGGGAACAGCCCCAGCATTTT. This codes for CASSQLQGTGEQPQHF.

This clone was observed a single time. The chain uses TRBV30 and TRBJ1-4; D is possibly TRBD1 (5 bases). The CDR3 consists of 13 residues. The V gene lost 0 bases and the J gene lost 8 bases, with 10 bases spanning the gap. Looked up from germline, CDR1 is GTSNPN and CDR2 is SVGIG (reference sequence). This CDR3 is CAWSVGHGEKLFF. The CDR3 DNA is TGTGCCTGGAGTGTAGGACATGGGGAAAAACTGTTTTTT.

The CDR3 DNA sequence: TGTGCCAGCAGCCTAACTAGCCGCCCGAACACCGGGGAGCTGTTTTTT. It is translated as CASSLTSRPNTGELFF. The genes are TRBV11-2 and TRBJ2-2; the D gene is possibly TRBD2 (6 bases). CDR1 and CDR2 (germline): SGHAT, FQNNGV. This CDR3 comprises 16 residues. Trimming took 5 bases from V and 0 from J, leaving 13 bases between them. The complete variable domain, with remaining parts taken from reference TRBV11-2 and TRBJ2-2, reads EAGVAQSPRYKIIEKRQSVAFWCNPISGHATLYWYQQILGQGPKLLIQFQNNGVVDDSQLPKDRFSAERLKGVDSTLKIQPAKLEDSAVYLCASSLTSRPNTGELFFGEGSRLTVL.

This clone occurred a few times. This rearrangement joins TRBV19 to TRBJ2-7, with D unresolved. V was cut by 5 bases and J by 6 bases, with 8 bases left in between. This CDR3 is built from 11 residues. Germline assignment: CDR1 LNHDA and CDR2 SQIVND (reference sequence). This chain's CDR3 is CASSRGSEQYF. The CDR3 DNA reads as TGTGCCAGTAGTCGAGGCTCCGAGCAGTACTTC. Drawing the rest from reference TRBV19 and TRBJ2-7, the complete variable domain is DGGITQSPKYLFRKEGQNVTLSCEQNLNHDAMYWYRQDPGQGLRLIYYSQIVNDFQKGDIAEGYSVSREKKESFPLTVTSAQKNPTAFYLCASSRGSEQYFGPGTRLTVT.

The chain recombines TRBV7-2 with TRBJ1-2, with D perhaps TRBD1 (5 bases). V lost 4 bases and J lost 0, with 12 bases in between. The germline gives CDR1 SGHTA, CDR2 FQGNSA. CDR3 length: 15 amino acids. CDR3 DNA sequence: TGTGCCAGCAGCTCCCGACAGAGTACTAACTATGGCTACACCTTC. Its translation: CASSSRQSTNYGYTF.

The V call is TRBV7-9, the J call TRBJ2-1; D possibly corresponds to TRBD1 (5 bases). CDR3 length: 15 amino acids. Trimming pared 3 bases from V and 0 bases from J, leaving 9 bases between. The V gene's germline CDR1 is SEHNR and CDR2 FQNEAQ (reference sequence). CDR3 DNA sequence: TGTGCCAGCAGCTTTCGACAGAGCTCCTACAATGAGCAGTTCTTC. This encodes CASSFRQSSYNEQFF. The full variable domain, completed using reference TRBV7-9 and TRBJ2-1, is DTGVSQNPRHKITKRGQNVTFRCDPISEHNRLYWYRQTLGQGPEFLTYFQNEAQLEKSRLLSDRFSAERPKGSFSTLEIQRTEQGDSAMYLCASSFRQSSYNEQFFGPGTRLTVL.

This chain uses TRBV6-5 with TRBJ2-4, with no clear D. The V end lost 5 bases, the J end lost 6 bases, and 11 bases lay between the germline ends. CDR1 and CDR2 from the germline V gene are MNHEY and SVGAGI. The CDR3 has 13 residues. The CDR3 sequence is CASSRPGRNIQYF. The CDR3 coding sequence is TGTGCCAGCAGTAGACCTGGGCGAAACATTCAGTACTTC.

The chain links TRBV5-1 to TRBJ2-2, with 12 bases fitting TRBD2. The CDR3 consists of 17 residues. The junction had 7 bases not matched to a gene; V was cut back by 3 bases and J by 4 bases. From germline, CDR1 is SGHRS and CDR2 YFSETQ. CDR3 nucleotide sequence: TGCGCCAGCAGCTCTAGCGGGGGGGCTCGCGGCACCGGGGAGCTGTTTTTT. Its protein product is CASSSSGGARGTGELFF.

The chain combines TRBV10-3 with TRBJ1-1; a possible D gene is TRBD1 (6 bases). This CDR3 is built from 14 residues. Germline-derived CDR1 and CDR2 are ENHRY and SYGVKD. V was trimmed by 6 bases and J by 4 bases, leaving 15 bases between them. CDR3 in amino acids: CAIRQTTGSTEAFF. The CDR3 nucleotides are TGTGCCATCAGACAAACGACAGGATCCACTGAAGCTTTCTTT.

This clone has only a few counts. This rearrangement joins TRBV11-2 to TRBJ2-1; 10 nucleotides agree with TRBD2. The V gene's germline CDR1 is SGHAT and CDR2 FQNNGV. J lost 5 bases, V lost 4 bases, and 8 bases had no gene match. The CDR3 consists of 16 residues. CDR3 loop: CASSSILAGYNNEQFF. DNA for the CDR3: TGTGCCAGCAGCTCCATACTAGCGGGATATAACAATGAGCAGTTCTTC.

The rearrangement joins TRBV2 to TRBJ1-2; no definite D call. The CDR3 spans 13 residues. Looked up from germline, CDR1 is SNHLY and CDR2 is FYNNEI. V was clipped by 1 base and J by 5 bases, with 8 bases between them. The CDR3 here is CASSEGETYGYTF. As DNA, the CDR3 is TGTGCCAGCAGTGAAGGGGAGACTTATGGCTACACCTTC.